The rows below give T cell receptor beta chains drawn from one sample of a study of shared T cell receptors in the human thymus. Assay used: immunoSEQ multiplex PCR; TCRdb lists only in-frame clones, some missing. The data contain 600,000 or so clones, around 87% of them seen just once; the ten biggest clones take up about 0.0094%. These sequences were also reported in another study, on human thymus T cells.

The source material was thymocytes. The receptors come from a boy under two years old with a congenital heart defect. Each CDR3 is given with its conserved first and last residue. D genes are given only for firm matches. Size is stated for part of the rows, as once, few or many counts, or as a class when the clone is expanded.

cdr3_nt: TGCGCCAGCAGCCAACGCACTAACAGGGGAGCTAACTATGGCTACACCTTC
cdr3_aa: CASSQRTNRGANYGYTF
j_call: TRBJ1-2
clone_size: -
d_call: TRBD1
v_call: TRBV4-1

cdr3_nt: TGTGCCACCAGCGGAACAGAGCCAACATTAGCCAAAAACATTCAGTACTTC
cdr3_aa: CATSGTEPTLAKNIQYF
j_call: TRBJ2-4
clone_size: -
d_call: -
v_call: TRBV15

cdr3_nt: TGCGCCAGCAGCCAAGATTGGAATCCAGGGAAGAACACTGAAGCTTTCTTT
cdr3_aa: CASSQDWNPGKNTEAFF
j_call: TRBJ1-1
clone_size: -
d_call: -
v_call: TRBV4-3

cdr3_nt: TGTGCCAGCAGCTTGAGTCAGGACCAAGAGACCCAGTACTTC
cdr3_aa: CASSLSQDQETQYF
j_call: TRBJ2-5
clone_size: -
d_call: -
v_call: TRBV5-6

cdr3_nt: TGTGCCAGCAGTTTATTCCTTCACTCCTCTGGGGCCAACGTCCTGACTTTC
cdr3_aa: CASSLFLHSSGANVLTF
j_call: TRBJ2-6
clone_size: -
d_call: -
v_call: TRBV27

cdr3_nt: TGTGCCAGCAGTCATCCCGGCTCCTACAATGAGCAGTTCTTC
cdr3_aa: CASSHPGSYNEQFF
j_call: TRBJ2-1
clone_size: once
d_call: -
v_call: TRBV28

cdr3_nt: TGTGCCAGCAGTCCGGGCACAGGTCGCTCACCCCTCCACTTT
cdr3_aa: CASSPGTGRSPLHF
j_call: TRBJ1-6
clone_size: -
d_call: -
v_call: TRBV6-1

cdr3_nt: TGTGCCAGCAGCGTAGACGGGGGGACTGGAAACACCATATATTTT
cdr3_aa: CASSVDGGTGNTIYF
j_call: TRBJ1-3
clone_size: -
d_call: -
v_call: TRBV9

cdr3_nt: TGTGCCAGCAGCATAACCAGTCGGGGTACCGGGGAGCTGTTTTTT
cdr3_aa: CASSITSRGTGELFF
j_call: TRBJ2-2
clone_size: -
d_call: -
v_call: TRBV21-1

cdr3_nt: TGTGCCAGCAGCGAGCGACAGGGAGAGACCCAGTACTTC
cdr3_aa: CASSERQGETQYF
j_call: TRBJ2-5
clone_size: few
d_call: TRBD1
v_call: TRBV11-3

cdr3_nt: TGTGCAAGTCGCGACAATTGCATTCAGTACTTC
cdr3_aa: CASRDNCIQYF
j_call: TRBJ2-4
clone_size: -
d_call: -
v_call: TRBV12-2

cdr3_nt: TGTGCCAGCAGCCCATGGGCCAGTAACGCCTACAATGAGCAGTTCTTC
cdr3_aa: CASSPWASNAYNEQFF
j_call: TRBJ2-1
clone_size: -
d_call: -
v_call: TRBV9

cdr3_nt: TGTGCCAGCAGTCCACCGGAGGTGGATAGCACTGAAGCTTTCTTT
cdr3_aa: CASSPPEVDSTEAFF
j_call: TRBJ1-1
clone_size: -
d_call: -
v_call: TRBV27

cdr3_nt: TGTGCCACCAGCCCCCGAGTAGGGACTAGCGGGTCCTACGAGCAGTACTTC
cdr3_aa: CATSPRVGTSGSYEQYF
j_call: TRBJ2-7
clone_size: -
d_call: TRBD2
v_call: TRBV15

cdr3_nt: TGTGCCAGCGCTCCTAACGGCACTGAAGCTTTCTTT
cdr3_aa: CASAPNGTEAFF
j_call: TRBJ1-1
clone_size: -
d_call: -
v_call: TRBV2

cdr3_nt: TGTGCCAGCAGCTCGCGCCATCCGGGACTAGCGGGGGAGCACACAGATACGCAGTATTTT
cdr3_aa: CASSSRHPGLAGEHTDTQYF
j_call: TRBJ2-3
clone_size: -
d_call: TRBD2
v_call: TRBV7-3

cdr3_nt: TGTGCCAGCAGCTTAGTTGGCGGATTCCAAGAGACCCAGTACTTC
cdr3_aa: CASSLVGGFQETQYF
j_call: TRBJ2-5
clone_size: -
d_call: -
v_call: TRBV7-2

cdr3_nt: TGTGCCAGCAGCCAGGAGGGCCCAGGCACAGATACGCAGTATTTT
cdr3_aa: CASSQEGPGTDTQYF
j_call: TRBJ2-3
clone_size: -
d_call: -
v_call: TRBV14

cdr3_nt: TGTGCCAGTCGACGACTAGCGGGAGTCCATGAGCAGTTCTTC
cdr3_aa: CASRRLAGVHEQFF
j_call: TRBJ2-1
clone_size: -
d_call: TRBD2
v_call: TRBV19

cdr3_nt: TGTGCCACACAGCGAAAGGGGAGGACGAACACCGGGGAGCTGTTTTTT
cdr3_aa: CATQRKGRTNTGELFF
j_call: TRBJ2-2
clone_size: -
d_call: -
v_call: TRBV28

cdr3_nt: TGTGCCAGCAGTGAAGCCATGTTACAGGGGAGGAATACTGAAGCTTTCTTT
cdr3_aa: CASSEAMLQGRNTEAFF
j_call: TRBJ1-1
clone_size: -
d_call: TRBD1
v_call: TRBV2

cdr3_nt: TGTGCCAGCACCTCACCACGGGACAGGTATAATCAGCCCCAGCATTTT
cdr3_aa: CASTSPRDRYNQPQHF
j_call: TRBJ1-5
clone_size: -
d_call: TRBD1
v_call: TRBV6-6

cdr3_nt: TGCAGCGGTAGACCTAGGACTTCCAATGAGCAGTTCTTC
cdr3_aa: CSGRPRTSNEQFF
j_call: TRBJ2-1
clone_size: -
d_call: -
v_call: TRBV29-1

cdr3_nt: TGTGCCAGCAGCGTAGAAGGGTCGGGGGAAGGAGAGCAGTTCTTC
cdr3_aa: CASSVEGSGEGEQFF
j_call: TRBJ2-1
clone_size: -
d_call: -
v_call: TRBV9

cdr3_nt: TGTGCCACCAGCAGAGACCTCGGCAAGGGGCTCCTTGCAACTAATGAAAAACTGTTTTTT
cdr3_aa: CATSRDLGKGLLATNEKLFF
j_call: TRBJ1-4
clone_size: -
d_call: -
v_call: TRBV15

cdr3_nt: TGCGCCAGCAGCTTGGATCCAGCGGGAGTTGAGCAGTTCTTC
cdr3_aa: CASSLDPAGVEQFF
j_call: TRBJ2-1
clone_size: few
d_call: TRBD2
v_call: TRBV5-1

cdr3_nt: TGTGCCAGCAGTTCGGTAGCGGGGCGAGGGATCTCCTACAATGAGCAGTTCTTC
cdr3_aa: CASSSVAGRGISYNEQFF
j_call: TRBJ2-1
clone_size: -
d_call: TRBD2
v_call: TRBV6-4

cdr3_nt: TGTGCCAGCAGCGTGAGCGGGGTCGAGCAGTTCTTC
cdr3_aa: CASSVSGVEQFF
j_call: TRBJ2-1
clone_size: -
d_call: TRBD2
v_call: TRBV9

cdr3_nt: TGTGCCTGGAGACAGGGGGGCGAGCAGTACTTC
cdr3_aa: CAWRQGGEQYF
j_call: TRBJ2-7
clone_size: -
d_call: TRBD1
v_call: TRBV30

cdr3_nt: TGTGCCTCGCGACATTGGGACTCCACAGATACGCAGTATTTT
cdr3_aa: CASRHWDSTDTQYF
j_call: TRBJ2-3
clone_size: once
d_call: -
v_call: TRBV30

cdr3_nt: TGCGCCAGCAGATATCAAACCGGGACAGGGGACTGCGAGCAGTACTTC
cdr3_aa: CASRYQTGTGDCEQYF
j_call: TRBJ2-7
clone_size: -
d_call: TRBD1
v_call: TRBV5-1

cdr3_nt: TGTGCCAGCGACCTTGAGGGGGAAGGCGGCAATCAGCCCCAGCATTTT
cdr3_aa: CASDLEGEGGNQPQHF
j_call: TRBJ1-5
clone_size: -
d_call: -
v_call: TRBV2

cdr3_nt: TGTGCCAGCAGCGTAGCTAACGGGACTAGGTTGTTCGAGCAGTACTTC
cdr3_aa: CASSVANGTRLFEQYF
j_call: TRBJ2-7
clone_size: -
d_call: TRBD2
v_call: TRBV9

cdr3_nt: TGTGCCAGCAGTGTTTATGGGAGATCCCCCACAGATACGCAGTATTTT
cdr3_aa: CASSVYGRSPTDTQYF
j_call: TRBJ2-3
clone_size: -
d_call: -
v_call: TRBV2

cdr3_nt: TGTGCCAGGGGGGGACTAGCGGGGGTAGAGACCCAGTACTTC
cdr3_aa: CARGGLAGVETQYF
j_call: TRBJ2-5
clone_size: -
d_call: TRBD2
v_call: TRBV28

cdr3_nt: TGTGCCAGCAGTTACTCAGGGGGCCCGAGCACTGAAGCTTTCTTT
cdr3_aa: CASSYSGGPSTEAFF
j_call: TRBJ1-1
clone_size: -
d_call: TRBD1
v_call: TRBV6-5

cdr3_nt: TGTGCCAGCAGCCTATACCCCTGGAGGGAAAAACTGTTTTTT
cdr3_aa: CASSLYPWREKLFF
j_call: TRBJ1-4
clone_size: -
d_call: -
v_call: TRBV7-9

cdr3_nt: TGTGCCAGCAGCTCCCACGGCCCCCCTAGGTTCGGCGAGCAGTTCTTC
cdr3_aa: CASSSHGPPRFGEQFF
j_call: TRBJ2-1
clone_size: once
d_call: -
v_call: TRBV7-9

cdr3_nt: TGCGCCAGCAGCGCGAACAATGAGCAGTTCTTC
cdr3_aa: CASSANNEQFF
j_call: TRBJ2-1
clone_size: -
d_call: -
v_call: TRBV5-1

cdr3_nt: TGTGCCAGCAGCACCCCAGCGGGTATACAAGAGACCCAGTACTTC
cdr3_aa: CASSTPAGIQETQYF
j_call: TRBJ2-5
clone_size: -
d_call: -
v_call: TRBV5-6

cdr3_nt: TGCGCCAGCAGCCAAGGTCCCGCGGGGTTGCGGGGGGTCGATACGCAGTATTTT
cdr3_aa: CASSQGPAGLRGVDTQYF
j_call: TRBJ2-3
clone_size: -
d_call: TRBD2
v_call: TRBV4-3

cdr3_nt: TGCAGCGTTGACCGCACAGGGAGCGCCTACAATGAGCAGTTCTTC
cdr3_aa: CSVDRTGSAYNEQFF
j_call: TRBJ2-1
clone_size: -
d_call: -
v_call: TRBV29-1

cdr3_nt: TGTGCCAGCAGGGGTGGGCGTTACGAGCAGTACTTC
cdr3_aa: CASRGGRYEQYF
j_call: TRBJ2-7
clone_size: few
d_call: -
v_call: TRBV2

cdr3_nt: TGTGCCAGCAACCGTCACGGGACAGACTATAATTCACCCCTCCACTTT
cdr3_aa: CASNRHGTDYNSPLHF
j_call: TRBJ1-6
clone_size: -
d_call: TRBD1
v_call: TRBV27

cdr3_nt: TGTGCCAGTACGCCCCGGACAGGGCCTGGAAACACCATATATTTT
cdr3_aa: CASTPRTGPGNTIYF
j_call: TRBJ1-3
clone_size: few
d_call: TRBD1
v_call: TRBV19

cdr3_nt: TGTGCCAGCAGCTTAGGTACTAGCGGGGGGGTGGTTGAGCAGTTCTTC
cdr3_aa: CASSLGTSGGVVEQFF
j_call: TRBJ2-1
clone_size: -
d_call: TRBD2
v_call: TRBV7-9